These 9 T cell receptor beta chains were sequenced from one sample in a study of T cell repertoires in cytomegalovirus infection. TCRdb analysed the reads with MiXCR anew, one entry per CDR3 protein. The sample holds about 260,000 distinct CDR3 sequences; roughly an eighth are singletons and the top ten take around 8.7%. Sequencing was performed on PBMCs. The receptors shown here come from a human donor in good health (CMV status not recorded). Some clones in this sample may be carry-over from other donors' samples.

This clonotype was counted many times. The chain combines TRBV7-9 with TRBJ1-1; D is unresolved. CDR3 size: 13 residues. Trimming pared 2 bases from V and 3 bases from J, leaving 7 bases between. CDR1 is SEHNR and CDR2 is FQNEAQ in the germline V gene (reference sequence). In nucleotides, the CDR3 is TGTGCCAGCAGCTTAAATGGAGACACTGAAGCTTTCTTT. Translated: CASSLNGDTEAFF.

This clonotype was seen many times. The CDR3 region has the DNA TGTGCCAGCAGCGCATGGACTACCTCCACAGATACGCAGTATTTT. Translated, it gives CASSAWTTSTDTQYF. V gene TRBV6-1 combines with J gene TRBJ2-3, with D perhaps matching TRBD2 (6 bases). The germline V gene has CDR1 MNHNS and CDR2 SASEGT. The germline V and J ends were trimmed by 6 bases and 2 bases, with 15 bases remaining between them. The CDR3 is 15 residues long.

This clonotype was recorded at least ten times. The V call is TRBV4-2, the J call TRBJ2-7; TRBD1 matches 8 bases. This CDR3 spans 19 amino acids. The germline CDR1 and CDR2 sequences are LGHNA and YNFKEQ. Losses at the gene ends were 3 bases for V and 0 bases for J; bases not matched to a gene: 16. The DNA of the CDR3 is TGTGCCAGCAGCCAGTACAGGGGGAAGTTTGGGTTCGACTCCTACGAGCAGTACTTC. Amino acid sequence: CASSQYRGKFGFDSYEQYF.

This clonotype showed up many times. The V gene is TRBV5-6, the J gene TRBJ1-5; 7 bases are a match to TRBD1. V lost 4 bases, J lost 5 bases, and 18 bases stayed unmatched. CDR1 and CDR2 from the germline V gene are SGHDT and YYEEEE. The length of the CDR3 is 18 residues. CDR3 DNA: TGTGCCAGCAGCCCGAAAAGGCCTCCCACAGGGGTCTATCAGCCCCAGCATTTT. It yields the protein CASSPKRPPTGVYQPQHF.

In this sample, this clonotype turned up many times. As DNA, the CDR3 is TGTGCCAGCAGCCAAACTTATACAGGGGGTAACCCCTACGAGCAGTACTTC. Translation gives CASSQTYTGGNPYEQYF. The V call is TRBV14, the J call TRBJ2-7; 8 bases line up with TRBD1. In germline, CDR1 is SGHDN, CDR2 FVKESK. CDR3 length: 17 residues. V shed 2 bases and J 2 bases; nucleotides not matched to a gene: 11.

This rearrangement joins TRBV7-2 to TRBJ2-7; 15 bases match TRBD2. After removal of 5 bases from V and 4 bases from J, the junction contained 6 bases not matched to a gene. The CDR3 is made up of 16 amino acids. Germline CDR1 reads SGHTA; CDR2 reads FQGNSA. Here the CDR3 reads CASSGLAGGPGYEQYF. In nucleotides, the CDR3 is TGTGCCAGCAGCGGACTAGCGGGAGGGCCTGGATACGAGCAGTACTTC.

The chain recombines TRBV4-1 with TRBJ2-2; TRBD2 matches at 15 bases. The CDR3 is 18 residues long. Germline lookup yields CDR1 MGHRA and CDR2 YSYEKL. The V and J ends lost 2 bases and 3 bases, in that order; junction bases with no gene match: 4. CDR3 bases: TGCGCCAGCAGCCAATGGACTAGCGGGGGGGATTACACCGGGGAGCTGTTTTTT. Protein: CASSQWTSGGDYTGELFF.

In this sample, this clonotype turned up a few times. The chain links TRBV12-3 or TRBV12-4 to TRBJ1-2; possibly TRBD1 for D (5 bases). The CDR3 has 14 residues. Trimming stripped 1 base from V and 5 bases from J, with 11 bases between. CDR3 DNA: TGTGCCAGCAGTTTAGGCTCAGGGTGGTATGGCTACACCTTC. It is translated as CASSLGSGWYGYTF.

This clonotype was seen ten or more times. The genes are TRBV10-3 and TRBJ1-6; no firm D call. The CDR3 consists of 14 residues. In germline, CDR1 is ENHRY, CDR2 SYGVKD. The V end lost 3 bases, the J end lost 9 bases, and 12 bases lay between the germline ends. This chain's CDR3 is CAISDRSGGSPLHF. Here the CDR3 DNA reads TGTGCCATCAGTGACCGCTCCGGAGGTTCACCCCTCCACTTT.